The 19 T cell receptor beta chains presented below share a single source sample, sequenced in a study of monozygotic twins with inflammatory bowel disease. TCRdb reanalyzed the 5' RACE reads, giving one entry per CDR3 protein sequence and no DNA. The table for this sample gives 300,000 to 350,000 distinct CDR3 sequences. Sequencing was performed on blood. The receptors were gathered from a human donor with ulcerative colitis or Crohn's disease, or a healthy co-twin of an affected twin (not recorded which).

CDR3 amino acids: CASSIGSTEAFF. The chain has TRBV12-3 or TRBV12-4 and TRBJ1-1. CDR3 length equals 12 residues.

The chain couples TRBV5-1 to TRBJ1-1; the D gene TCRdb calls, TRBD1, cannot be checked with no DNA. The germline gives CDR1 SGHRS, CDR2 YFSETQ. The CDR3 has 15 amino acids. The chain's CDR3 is CASSPTGQGRPEAFF.

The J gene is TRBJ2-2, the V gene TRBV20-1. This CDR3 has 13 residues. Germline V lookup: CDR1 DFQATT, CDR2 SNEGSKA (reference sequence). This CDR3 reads CSASRQVTGELFF.

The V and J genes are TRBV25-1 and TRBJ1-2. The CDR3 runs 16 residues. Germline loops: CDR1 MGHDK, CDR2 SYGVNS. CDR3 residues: CASSEYVSKPDDGYTF.

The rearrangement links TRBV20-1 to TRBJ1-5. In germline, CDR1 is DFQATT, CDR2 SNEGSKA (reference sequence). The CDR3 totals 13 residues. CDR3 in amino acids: CSARGFSNQPQHF.

The CDR3 reads CATSEGLQQYF. The rearrangement joins TRBV24-1 to TRBJ2-7. CDR1 is KGHDR and CDR2 is SFDVKD in the germline V gene. The CDR3 consists of 11 residues.

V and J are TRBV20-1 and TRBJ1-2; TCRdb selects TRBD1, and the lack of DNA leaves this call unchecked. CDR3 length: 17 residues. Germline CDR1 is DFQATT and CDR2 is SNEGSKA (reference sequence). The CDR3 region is CSARVRQGADLGYGYTF.

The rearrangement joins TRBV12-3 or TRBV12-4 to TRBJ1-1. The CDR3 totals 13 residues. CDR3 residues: CASRTAHSSEAFF.

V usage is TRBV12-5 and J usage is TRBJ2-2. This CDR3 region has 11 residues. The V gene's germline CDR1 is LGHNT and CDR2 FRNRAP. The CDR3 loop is CASIAAGELFF.

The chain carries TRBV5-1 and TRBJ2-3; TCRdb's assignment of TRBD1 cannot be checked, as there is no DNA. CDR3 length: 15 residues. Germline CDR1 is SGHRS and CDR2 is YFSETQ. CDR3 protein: CASRARGDITDTQYF.

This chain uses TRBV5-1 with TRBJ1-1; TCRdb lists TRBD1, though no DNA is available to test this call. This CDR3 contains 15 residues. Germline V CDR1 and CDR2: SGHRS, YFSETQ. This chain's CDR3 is CASSQSRDMSNGAFF.

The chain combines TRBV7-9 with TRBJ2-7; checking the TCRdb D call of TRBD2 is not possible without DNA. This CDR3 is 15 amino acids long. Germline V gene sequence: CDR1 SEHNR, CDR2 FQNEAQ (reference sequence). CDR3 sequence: CASSRTSGRVHEQYF.

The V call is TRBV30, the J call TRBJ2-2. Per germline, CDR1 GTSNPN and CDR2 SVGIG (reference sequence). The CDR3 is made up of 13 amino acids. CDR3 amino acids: CAWTSGNTGELFF.

The CDR3 protein is CASRSDTSEAFF. The V call is TRBV7-2, the J call TRBJ1-1. Germline V gives CDR1 SGHTA, CDR2 FQGNSA. The CDR3 loop spans 12 amino acids.

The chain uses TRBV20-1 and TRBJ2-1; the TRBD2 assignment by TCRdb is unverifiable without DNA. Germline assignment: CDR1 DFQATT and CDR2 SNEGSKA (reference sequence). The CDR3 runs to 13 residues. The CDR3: CSEEGGVCDEQFF.

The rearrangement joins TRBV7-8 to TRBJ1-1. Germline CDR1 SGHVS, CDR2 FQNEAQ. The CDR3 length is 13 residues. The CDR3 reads CASSLSGGEEAFF. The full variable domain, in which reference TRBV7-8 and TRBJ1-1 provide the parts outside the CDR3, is GAGVSQSPRYKVAKRGQDVALRCDPISGHVSLFWYQQALGQGPEFLTYFQNEAQLDKSGLPSDRFFAERPEGSVSTLKIQRTQQEDSAVYLCASSLSGGEEAFFGQGTRLTVV.

CDR3 loop: CASSLRIGTVDNEQFF. The rearrangement links TRBV7-2 to TRBJ2-1; TCRdb's D call, TRBD1, is unchecked because there is no DNA. This CDR3 is built from 16 residues. Germline assignment: CDR1 SGHTA and CDR2 FQGNSA.

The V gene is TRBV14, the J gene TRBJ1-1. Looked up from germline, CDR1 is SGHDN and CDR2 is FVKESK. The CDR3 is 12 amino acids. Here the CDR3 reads CASSEQRTEAFF.

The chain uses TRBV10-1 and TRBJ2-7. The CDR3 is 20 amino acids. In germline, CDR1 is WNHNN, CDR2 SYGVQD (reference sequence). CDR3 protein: CASSDHPSSRVTRRSYEQYF.